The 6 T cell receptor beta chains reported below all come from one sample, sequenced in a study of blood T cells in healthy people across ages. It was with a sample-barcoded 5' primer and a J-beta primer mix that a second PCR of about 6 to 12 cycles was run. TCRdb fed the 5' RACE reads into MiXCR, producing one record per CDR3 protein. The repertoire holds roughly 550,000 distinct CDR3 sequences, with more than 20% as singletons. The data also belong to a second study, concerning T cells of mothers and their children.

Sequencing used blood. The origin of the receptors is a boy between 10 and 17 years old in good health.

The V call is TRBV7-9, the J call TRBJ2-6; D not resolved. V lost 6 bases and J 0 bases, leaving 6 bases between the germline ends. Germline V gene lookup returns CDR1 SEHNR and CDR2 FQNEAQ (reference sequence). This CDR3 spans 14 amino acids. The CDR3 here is CASRGASGANVLTF. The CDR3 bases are TGTGCCAGCAGAGGCGCCTCTGGGGCCAACGTCCTGACTTTC.

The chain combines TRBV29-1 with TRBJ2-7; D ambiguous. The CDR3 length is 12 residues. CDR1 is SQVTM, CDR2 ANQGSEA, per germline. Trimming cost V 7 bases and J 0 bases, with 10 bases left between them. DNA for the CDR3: TGCAGCGGTTCAAGTAACTCCTACGAGCAGTACTTC. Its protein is CSGSSNSYEQYF.

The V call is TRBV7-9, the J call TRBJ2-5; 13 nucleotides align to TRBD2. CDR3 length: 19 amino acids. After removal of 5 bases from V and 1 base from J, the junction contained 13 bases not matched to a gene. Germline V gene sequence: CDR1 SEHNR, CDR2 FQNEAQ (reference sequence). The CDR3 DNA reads TGTGCCAGCAGCCCCACACTCCTTGGACTAGCGGGGGCCCAAGAGACCCAGTACTTC. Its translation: CASSPTLLGLAGAQETQYF.

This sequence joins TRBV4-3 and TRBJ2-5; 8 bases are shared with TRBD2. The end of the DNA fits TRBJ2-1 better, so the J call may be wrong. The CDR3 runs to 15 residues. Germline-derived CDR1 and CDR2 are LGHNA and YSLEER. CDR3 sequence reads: CASSQPGLAGDEQFF. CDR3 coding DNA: TGCGCCAGCAGCCAGCCCGGACTAGCTGGCGATGAGCAGTTCTTC.

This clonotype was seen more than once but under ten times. The CDR3 here is CASSQVIRGRQETQYF. The DNA for the CDR3 is TGCGCCAGCAGCCAAGTTATCCGGGGCCGGCAGGAGACCCAGTACTTC. The chain uses TRBV4-1 and TRBJ2-5; D possibly uses TRBD1 or TRBD2 (5 bases each). The V and J ends lost 1 base and 5 bases respectively, with 17 bases between them. The CDR3 covers 16 residues. CDR1 and CDR2 (germline): MGHRA, YSYEKL.

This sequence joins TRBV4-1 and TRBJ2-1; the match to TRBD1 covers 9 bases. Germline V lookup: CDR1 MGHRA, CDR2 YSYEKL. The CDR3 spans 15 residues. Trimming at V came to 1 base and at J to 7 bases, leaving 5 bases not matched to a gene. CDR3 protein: CASSQVGQGPNEQFF. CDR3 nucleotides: TGCGCCAGCAGCCAAGTAGGACAGGGGCCGAATGAGCAGTTCTTC.